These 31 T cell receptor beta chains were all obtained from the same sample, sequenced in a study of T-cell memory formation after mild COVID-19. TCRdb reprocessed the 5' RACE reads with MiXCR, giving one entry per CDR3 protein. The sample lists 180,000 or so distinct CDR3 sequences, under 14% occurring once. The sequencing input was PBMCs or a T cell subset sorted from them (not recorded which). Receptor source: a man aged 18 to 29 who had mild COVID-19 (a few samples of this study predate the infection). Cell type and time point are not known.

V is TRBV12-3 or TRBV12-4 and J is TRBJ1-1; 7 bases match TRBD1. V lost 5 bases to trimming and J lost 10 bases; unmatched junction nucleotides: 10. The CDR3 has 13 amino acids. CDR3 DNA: TGTGCCAGCAGTCAAACCAGGGGGTTGGCAGCTTTCTTT. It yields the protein CASSQTRGLAAFF.

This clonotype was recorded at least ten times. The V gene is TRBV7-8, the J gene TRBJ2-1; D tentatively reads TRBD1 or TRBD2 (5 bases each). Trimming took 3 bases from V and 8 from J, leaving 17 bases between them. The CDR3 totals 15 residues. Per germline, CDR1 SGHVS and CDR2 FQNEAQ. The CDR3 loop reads CASSFLRDQQHEQFF. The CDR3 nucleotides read TGTGCCAGCAGCTTTCTCCGGGACCAACAACATGAGCAGTTCTTC.

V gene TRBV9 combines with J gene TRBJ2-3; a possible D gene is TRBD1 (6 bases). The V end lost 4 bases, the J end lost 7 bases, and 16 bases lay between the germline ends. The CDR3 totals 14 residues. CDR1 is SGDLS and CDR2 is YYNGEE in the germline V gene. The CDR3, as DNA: TGTGCCAGCAGCCCCAGGGGTCAGGAAAATACGCAGTATTTT. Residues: CASSPRGQENTQYF.

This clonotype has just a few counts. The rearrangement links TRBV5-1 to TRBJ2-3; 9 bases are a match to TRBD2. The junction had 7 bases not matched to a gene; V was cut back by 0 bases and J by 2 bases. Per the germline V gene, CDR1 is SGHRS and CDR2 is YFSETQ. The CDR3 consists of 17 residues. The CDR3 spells CASSLVSSGEATDTQYF. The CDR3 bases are TGCGCCAGCAGCTTGGTGTCTAGCGGGGAGGCCACAGATACGCAGTATTTT.

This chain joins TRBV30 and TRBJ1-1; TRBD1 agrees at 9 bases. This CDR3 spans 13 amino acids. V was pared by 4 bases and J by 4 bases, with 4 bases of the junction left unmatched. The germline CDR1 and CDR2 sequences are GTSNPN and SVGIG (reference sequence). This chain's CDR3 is CAWTRQGGTEAFF. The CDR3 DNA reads TGTGCCTGGACCCGACAGGGGGGCACTGAAGCTTTCTTT.

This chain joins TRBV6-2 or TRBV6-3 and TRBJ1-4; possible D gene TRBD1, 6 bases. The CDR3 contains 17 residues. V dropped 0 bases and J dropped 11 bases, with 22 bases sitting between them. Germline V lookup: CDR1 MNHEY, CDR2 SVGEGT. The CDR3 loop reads CASSYSNRVDRMRKLFF. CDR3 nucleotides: TGTGCCAGCAGTTACTCGAACAGGGTTGACCGAATGAGGAAACTGTTTTTT.

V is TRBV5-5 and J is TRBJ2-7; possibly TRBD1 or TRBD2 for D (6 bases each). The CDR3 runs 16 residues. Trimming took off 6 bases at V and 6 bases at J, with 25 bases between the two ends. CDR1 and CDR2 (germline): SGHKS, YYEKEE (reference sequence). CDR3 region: CASIIWDTSLPSEQYF. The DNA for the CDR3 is TGTGCCAGCATCATCTGGGACACTAGCTTACCCTCCGAGCAGTACTTC.

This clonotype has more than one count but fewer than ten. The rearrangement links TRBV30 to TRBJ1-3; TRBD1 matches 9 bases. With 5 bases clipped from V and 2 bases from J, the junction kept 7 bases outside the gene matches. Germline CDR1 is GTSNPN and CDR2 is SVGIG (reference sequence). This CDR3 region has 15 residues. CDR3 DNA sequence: TGTGCCTGGCTTAACCGGGACAGGGCTGGAAACACCATATATTTT. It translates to CAWLNRDRAGNTIYF.

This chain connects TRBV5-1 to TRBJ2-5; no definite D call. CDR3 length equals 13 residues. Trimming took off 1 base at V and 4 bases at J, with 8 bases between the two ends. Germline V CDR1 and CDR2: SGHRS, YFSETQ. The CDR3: CASSLSPVETQYF. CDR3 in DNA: TGCGCCAGCAGCTTGTCCCCAGTAGAGACCCAGTACTTC.

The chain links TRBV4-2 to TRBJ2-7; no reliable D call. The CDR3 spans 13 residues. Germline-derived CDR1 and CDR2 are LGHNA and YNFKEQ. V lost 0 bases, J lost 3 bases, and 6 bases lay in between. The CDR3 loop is CASSQEQRYEQYF. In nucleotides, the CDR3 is TGTGCCAGCAGCCAAGAACAGCGCTACGAGCAGTACTTC.

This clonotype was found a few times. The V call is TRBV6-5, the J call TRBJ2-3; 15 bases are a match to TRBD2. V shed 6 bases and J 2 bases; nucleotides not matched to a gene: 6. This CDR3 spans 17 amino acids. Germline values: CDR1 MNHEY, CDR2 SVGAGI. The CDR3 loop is CASSPGLAGGHTDTQYF. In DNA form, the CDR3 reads TGTGCCAGCAGCCCGGGACTAGCGGGGGGACACACAGATACGCAGTATTTT.

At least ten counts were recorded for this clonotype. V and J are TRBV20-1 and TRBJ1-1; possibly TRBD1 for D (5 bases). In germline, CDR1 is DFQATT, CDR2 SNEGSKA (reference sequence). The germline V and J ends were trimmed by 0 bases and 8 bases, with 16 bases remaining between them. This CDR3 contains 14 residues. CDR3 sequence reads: CSARDTGLGGEAFF. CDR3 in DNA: TGCAGTGCTAGAGATACAGGCCTGGGGGGGGAAGCTTTCTTT.

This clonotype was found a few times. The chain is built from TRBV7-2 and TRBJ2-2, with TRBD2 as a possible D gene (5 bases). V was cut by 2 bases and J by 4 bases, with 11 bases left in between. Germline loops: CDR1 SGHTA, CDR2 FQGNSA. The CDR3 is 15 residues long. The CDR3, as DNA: TGTGCCAGCAGCTTATGGACTGGGATCACCGGGGAGCTGTTTTTT. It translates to CASSLWTGITGELFF.

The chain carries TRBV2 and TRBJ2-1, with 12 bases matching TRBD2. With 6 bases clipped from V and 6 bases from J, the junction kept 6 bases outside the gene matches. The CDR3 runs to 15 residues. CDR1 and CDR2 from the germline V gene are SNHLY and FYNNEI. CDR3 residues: CASRETSGGLNEQFF. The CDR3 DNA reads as TGTGCCAGCAGGGAGACTAGCGGGGGCCTCAATGAGCAGTTCTTC.

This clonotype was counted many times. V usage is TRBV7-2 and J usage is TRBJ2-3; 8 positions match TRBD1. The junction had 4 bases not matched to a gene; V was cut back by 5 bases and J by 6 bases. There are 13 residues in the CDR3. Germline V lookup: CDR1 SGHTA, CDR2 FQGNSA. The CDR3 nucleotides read TGTGCCAGCAGCGACAGGGGCTCGGATACGCAGTATTTT. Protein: CASSDRGSDTQYF. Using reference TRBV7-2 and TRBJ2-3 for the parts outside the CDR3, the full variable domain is GAGVSQSPSNKVTEKGKDVELRCDPISGHTALYWYRQSLGQGLEFLIYFQGNSAPDKSGLPSDRFSAERTGGSVSTLTIQRTQQEDSAVYLCASSDRGSDTQYFGPGTRLTVL.

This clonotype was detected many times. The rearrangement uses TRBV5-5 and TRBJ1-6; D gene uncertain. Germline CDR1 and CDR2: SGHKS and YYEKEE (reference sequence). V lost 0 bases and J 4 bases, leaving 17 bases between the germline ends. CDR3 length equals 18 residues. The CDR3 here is CASSLGHVSRGYNSPLHF. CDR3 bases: TGTGCCAGCAGCTTGGGCCACGTCTCCCGTGGATATAATTCACCCCTCCACTTT.

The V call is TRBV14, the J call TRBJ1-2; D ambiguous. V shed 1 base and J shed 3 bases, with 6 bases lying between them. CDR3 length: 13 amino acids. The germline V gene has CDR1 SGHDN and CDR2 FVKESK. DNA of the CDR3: TGTGCCAGCAGCCAAGGGCTAGACTATGGCTACACCTTC. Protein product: CASSQGLDYGYTF.

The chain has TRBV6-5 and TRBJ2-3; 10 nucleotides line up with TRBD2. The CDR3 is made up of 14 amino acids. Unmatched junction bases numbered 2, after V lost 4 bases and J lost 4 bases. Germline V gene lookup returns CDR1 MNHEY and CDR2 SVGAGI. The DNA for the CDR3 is TGTGCCAGCAGTTTTAGCGGGGGGTCAGATACGCAGTATTTT. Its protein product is CASSFSGGSDTQYF.

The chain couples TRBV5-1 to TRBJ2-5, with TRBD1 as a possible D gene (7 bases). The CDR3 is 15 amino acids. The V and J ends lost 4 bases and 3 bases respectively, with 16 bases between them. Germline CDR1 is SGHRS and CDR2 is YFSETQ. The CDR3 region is CASSPQGGTEETQYF. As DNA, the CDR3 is TGCGCCAGCAGCCCACAAGGCGGGACAGAAGAGACCCAGTACTTC.

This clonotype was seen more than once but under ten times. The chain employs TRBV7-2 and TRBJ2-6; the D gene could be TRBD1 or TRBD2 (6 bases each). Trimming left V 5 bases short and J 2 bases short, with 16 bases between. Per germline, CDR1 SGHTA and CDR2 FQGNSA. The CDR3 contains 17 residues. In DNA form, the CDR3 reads TGTGCCAGCAGCACGCCCCCGGGGGCGACTGGGGCCAACGTCCTGACTTTC. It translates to CASSTPPGATGANVLTF.

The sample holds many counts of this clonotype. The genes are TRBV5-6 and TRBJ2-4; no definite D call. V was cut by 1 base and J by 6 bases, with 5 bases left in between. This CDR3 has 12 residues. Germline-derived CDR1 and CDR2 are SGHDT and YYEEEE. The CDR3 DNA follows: TGTGCCAGCAGCTTGTGGGGAAACATTCAGTACTTC. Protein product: CASSLWGNIQYF.

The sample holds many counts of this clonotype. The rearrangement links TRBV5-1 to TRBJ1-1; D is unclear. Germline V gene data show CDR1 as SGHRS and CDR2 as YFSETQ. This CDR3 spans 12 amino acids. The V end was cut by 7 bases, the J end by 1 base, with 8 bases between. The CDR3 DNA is TGCGCCAGCTCCACGGGGAACACTGAAGCTTTCTTT. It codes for CASSTGNTEAFF.

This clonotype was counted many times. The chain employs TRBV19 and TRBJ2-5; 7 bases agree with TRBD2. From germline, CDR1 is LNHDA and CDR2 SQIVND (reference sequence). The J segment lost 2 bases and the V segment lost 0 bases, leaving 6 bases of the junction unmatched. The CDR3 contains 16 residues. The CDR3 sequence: CASSIDRISGQETQYF. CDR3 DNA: TGTGCCAGTAGTATAGATCGGATTAGCGGGCAAGAGACCCAGTACTTC.

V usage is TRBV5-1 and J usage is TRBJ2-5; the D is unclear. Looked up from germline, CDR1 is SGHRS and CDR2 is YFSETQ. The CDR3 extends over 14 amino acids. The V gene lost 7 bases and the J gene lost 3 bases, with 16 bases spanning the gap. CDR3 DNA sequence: TGCGCCAGCCATTTTGCCAGAGAAGAAGAGACCCAGTACTTC. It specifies CASHFAREEETQYF. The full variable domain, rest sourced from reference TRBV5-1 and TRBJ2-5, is KAGVTQTPRYLIKTRGQQVTLSCSPISGHRSVSWYQQTPGQGLQFLFEYFSETQRNKGNFPGRFSGRQFSNSRSEMNVSTLELGDSALYLCASHFAREEETQYFGPGTRLLVL.

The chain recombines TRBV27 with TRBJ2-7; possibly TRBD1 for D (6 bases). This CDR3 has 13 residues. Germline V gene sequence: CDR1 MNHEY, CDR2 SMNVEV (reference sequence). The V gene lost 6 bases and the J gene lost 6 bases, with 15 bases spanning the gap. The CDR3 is CASSLIAGVEQYV. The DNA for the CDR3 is TGTGCCAGCAGCCTAATCGCAGGGGTCGAGCAGTACGTC.

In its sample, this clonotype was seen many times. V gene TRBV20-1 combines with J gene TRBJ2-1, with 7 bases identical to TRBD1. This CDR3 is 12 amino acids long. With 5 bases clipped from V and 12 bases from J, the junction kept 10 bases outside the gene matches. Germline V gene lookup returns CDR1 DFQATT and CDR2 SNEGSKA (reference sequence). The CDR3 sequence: CSASPSRTGQFF. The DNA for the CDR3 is TGCAGTGCTTCCCCATCAAGGACAGGGCAGTTCTTC.

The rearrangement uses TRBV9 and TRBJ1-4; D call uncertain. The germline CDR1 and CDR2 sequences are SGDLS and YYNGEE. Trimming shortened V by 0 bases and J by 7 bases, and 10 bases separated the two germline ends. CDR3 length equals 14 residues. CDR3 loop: CASSVGPQREKLFF. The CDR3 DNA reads TGTGCCAGCAGCGTAGGTCCCCAGCGTGAAAAACTGTTTTTT. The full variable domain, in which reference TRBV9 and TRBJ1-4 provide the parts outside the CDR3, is DSGVTQTPKHLITATGQRVTLRCSPRSGDLSVYWYQQSLDQGLQFLIQYYNGEERAKGNILERFSAQQFPDLHSELNLSSLELGDSALYFCASSVGPQREKLFFGSGTQLSVL.

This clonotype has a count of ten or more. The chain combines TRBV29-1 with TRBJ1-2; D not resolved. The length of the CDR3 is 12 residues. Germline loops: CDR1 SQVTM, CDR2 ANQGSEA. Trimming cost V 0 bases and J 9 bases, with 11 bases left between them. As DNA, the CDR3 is TGCAGCGTTGAAGAACAGCCCCTGCGCTACACCTTC. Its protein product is CSVEEQPLRYTF.

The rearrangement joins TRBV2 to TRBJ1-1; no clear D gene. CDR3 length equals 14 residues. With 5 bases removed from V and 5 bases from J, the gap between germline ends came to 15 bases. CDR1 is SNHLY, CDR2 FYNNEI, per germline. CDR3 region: CASSTVSSDTEAFF. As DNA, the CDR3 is TGTGCCAGCAGTACCGTGTCTTCAGATACTGAAGCTTTCTTT.

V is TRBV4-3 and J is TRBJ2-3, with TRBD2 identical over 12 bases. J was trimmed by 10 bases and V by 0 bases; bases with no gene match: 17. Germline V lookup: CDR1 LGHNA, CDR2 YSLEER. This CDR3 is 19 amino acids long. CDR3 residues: CASSQDPPSGGGRLWAQYF. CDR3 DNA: TGCGCCAGCAGCCAAGACCCCCCTAGCGGGGGGGGACGCCTCTGGGCGCAGTATTTT.

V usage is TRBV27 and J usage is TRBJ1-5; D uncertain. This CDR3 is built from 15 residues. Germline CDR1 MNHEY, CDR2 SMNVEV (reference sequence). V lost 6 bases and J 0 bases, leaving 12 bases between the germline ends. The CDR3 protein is CASSSTLYSNQPQHF. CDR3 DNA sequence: TGTGCCAGCAGCTCGACACTCTATAGCAATCAGCCCCAGCATTTT.